The next 5 T cell receptor beta chains were all read from a single sample in a study of radiation and T cells in renal cell carcinoma. Here immunoSEQ multiplex PCR was the method, and the copy in TCRdb shows in-frame clones only, minus some. The sample has 85,000 to 100,000 clones, approximately 86% seen once; the top ten hold less than 10%. Time point defined: baseline pretreatment blood. The sample's treatment: 15 Gy SBRT to primary tumor, nephrectomy 4 weeks later. Source: blood, taken from a patient whose treatment included radiotherapy and nephrectomy. The origin of the receptors is a man in his forties or fifties with renal cell carcinoma.

On this clone: Different DNA sequences within this sample yield the same CDR3. This rearrangement joins TRBV7-9 to TRBJ2-3; 7 positions agree with TRBD1. Germline V lookup: CDR1 SEHNR, CDR2 FQNEAQ (reference sequence). CDR3 size: 15 residues. J was trimmed by 3 bases and V by 1 base; bases with no gene match: 4. CDR3: CASSLVRGSTDTQYF. DNA for the CDR3: TGTGCCAGCAGCTTAGTCAGGGGGTCGACAGATACGCAGTATTTT.

The chain couples TRBV19 to TRBJ2-5; D uncertain. V shed 4 bases and J shed 2 bases, with 11 bases lying between them. The CDR3 is 14 residues long. CDR1 and CDR2 (germline): LNHDA, SQIVND (reference sequence). CDR3 amino acids: CASSSMSPQETQYF. In DNA, the CDR3 is TGTGCCAGTAGTAGCATGTCCCCTCAAGAGACCCAGTACTTC.

The chain is built from TRBV20-1 and TRBJ2-1; D is uncertain. CDR1 is DFQATT and CDR2 is SNEGSKA in the germline V gene (reference sequence). The CDR3 is 11 amino acids. The V and J ends lost 7 bases and 7 bases respectively, with 11 bases between them. The CDR3: CSGANLNEQFF. The CDR3 DNA reads as TGCAGTGGCGCGAATTTGAATGAGCAGTTCTTC.

This chain links TRBV28 with TRBJ2-1; tentative D call: TRBD1 (5 bases). The V end lost 4 bases, the J end lost 4 bases, and 14 bases lay between the germline ends. CDR3 length: 15 residues. Germline values: CDR1 MDHEN, CDR2 SYDVKM. The CDR3 reads CASSSHPDRYNEQFF. In DNA form, the CDR3 reads TGTGCCAGCAGTTCACACCCCGACAGATACAATGAGCAGTTCTTC.

This rearrangement joins TRBV28 to TRBJ2-2; 7 bases match TRBD1. Trimming cost V 9 bases and J 1 base; bases outside gene matches: 2. Germline V gene data show CDR1 as MDHEN and CDR2 as SYDVKM. The length of the CDR3 is 13 residues. CDR3 nucleotides: TGTGCCAGTGGGACAGTGAACACCGGGGAGCTGTTTTTT. This sequence encodes CASGTVNTGELFF.